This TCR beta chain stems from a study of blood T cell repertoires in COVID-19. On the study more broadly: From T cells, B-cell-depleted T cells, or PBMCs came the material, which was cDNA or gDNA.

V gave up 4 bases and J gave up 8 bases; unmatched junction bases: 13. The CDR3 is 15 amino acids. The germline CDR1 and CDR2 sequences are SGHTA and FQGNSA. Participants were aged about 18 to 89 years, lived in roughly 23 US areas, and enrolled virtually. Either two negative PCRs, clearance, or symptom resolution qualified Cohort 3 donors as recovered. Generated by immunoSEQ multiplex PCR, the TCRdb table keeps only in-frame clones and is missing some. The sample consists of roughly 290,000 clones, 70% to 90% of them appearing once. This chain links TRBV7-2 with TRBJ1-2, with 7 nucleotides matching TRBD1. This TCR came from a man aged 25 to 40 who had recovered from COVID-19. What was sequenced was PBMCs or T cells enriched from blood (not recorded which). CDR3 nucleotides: TGTGCCAGCAGCTCCGGAACAGGGGCTTATGGAGGCTACACCTTC. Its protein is CASSSGTGAYGGYTF.